Listed here are 22 T cell receptor beta chains from one sample, sequenced in a study of T cell responses to AZD1222 COVID-19 vaccine (dated by TCRdb to the early 2020s). The time point tag for this specimen amounts to: baseline before first vaccination. The treatment or condition label here, explained by the study, means: meningococcal conjugate vaccine given as trial control. The receptor library was made with the immunoSEQ multiplex PCR assay. TCRdb stores this immuneACCESS table with in-frame sequences only. Part of the clones is absent; in the studies checked, under half of the shortfall reflects unresolved V genes, and no reason is known for the rest. The sample table records about 150,000 clones; 86% of these occur just once. The top ten clonotypes cover 4.5% to 6% of the sample. Sequencing was performed on peripheral blood, taken on day 0 of MenACWY control vaccination. The origin of the receptors is an adult in good health.

This clone appeared once. The rearrangement links TRBV5-4 to TRBJ2-5; D might be TRBD2 (5 bases). The V end lost 3 bases, the J end lost 2 bases, and 11 bases lay between the germline ends. Germline V gene data show CDR1 as SGHNT and CDR2 as YYREEE (reference sequence). This CDR3 contains 14 residues. In DNA form, the CDR3 reads TGTGCCAGCAGCTACCCACTAGGGCAAGAGACCCAGTACTTC. This codes for CASSYPLGQETQYF. The variable domain in full, with the rest retrieved from reference TRBV5-4 and TRBJ2-5, is ETGVTQSPTHLIKTRGQQVTLRCSSQSGHNTVSWYQQALGQGPQFIFQYYREEENGRGNFPPRFSGLQFPNYSSELNVNALELDDSALYLCASSYPLGQETQYFGPGTRLLVL.

The rearrangement uses TRBV9 and TRBJ1-3; 8 positions match TRBD1. The J segment lost 3 bases and the V segment lost 4 bases, leaving 9 bases of the junction unmatched. The CDR3 has 16 residues. CDR1 and CDR2 from the germline V gene are SGDLS and YYNGEE. CDR3 protein: CASSPGRTGHGNTIYF. DNA for the CDR3: TGTGCCAGCAGCCCCGGGAGGACAGGGCATGGAAACACCATATATTTT.

This sequence joins TRBV2 and TRBJ2-5, with D perhaps TRBD2 (6 bases). Trimming shortened V by 6 bases and J by 2 bases, and 22 bases separated the two germline ends. The germline CDR1 and CDR2 sequences are SNHLY and FYNNEI. CDR3 size: 17 residues. In nucleotides, the CDR3 is TGTGCCAGCAGGGACCTCGGCGCTAGCGCTACTCAAGAGACCCAGTACTTC. Translated, it gives CASRDLGASATQETQYF.

The V call is TRBV4-1, the J call TRBJ2-3, with D perhaps assigned TRBD1 or TRBD2 (6 bases each). Germline V gives CDR1 MGHRA, CDR2 YSYEKL. This CDR3 region has 16 residues. Trimming stripped 0 bases from V and 3 bases from J, with 13 bases between. This CDR3 reads CASSQEFGGGTDTQYF. In DNA form, the CDR3 reads TGCGCCAGCAGCCAAGAATTCGGGGGCGGGACAGATACGCAGTATTTT.

This sequence joins TRBV6-5 and TRBJ1-2, with 7 nucleotides matching TRBD1. CDR1 is MNHEY and CDR2 is SVGAGI in the germline V gene. Trimming cost V 4 bases and J 4 bases; bases outside gene matches: 3. The CDR3 length is 13 residues. The CDR3, as DNA: TGTGCCAGCAGTTCGGGACAGTTCTATGGCTACACCTTC. Translating it yields CASSSGQFYGYTF.

A note on this clone: The same CDR3 can be traced to other DNA sequences in this sample. The chain couples TRBV20-1 to TRBJ1-1; perhaps TRBD1 as D (5 bases). Trimming cost V 2 bases and J 5 bases, with 6 bases left between them. Looked up from germline, CDR1 is DFQATT and CDR2 is SNEGSKA (reference sequence). The CDR3 contains 11 residues. The CDR3 sequence is CSARKGTEAFF. The DNA of the CDR3 is TGCAGTGCTAGAAAGGGGACTGAAGCTTTCTTT.

This clone was seen only a few times. The chain recombines TRBV7-6 with TRBJ1-5; 9 bases line up with TRBD1. Germline-derived CDR1 and CDR2 are SGHVS and FNYEAQ. The CDR3 loop spans 15 amino acids. The junction had 6 bases not matched to a gene; V was cut back by 5 bases and J by 4 bases. The CDR3 coding sequence is TGTGCCAGCAGCAAGTTACAGGGGGCTAATCAGCCCCAGCATTTT. Amino acid sequence: CASSKLQGANQPQHF.

The CDR3 DNA is TGTGCCAGTAGTATAAAGGGACGGACCGGGGGAGGCTACACCTTC. Residues: CASSIKGRTGGGYTF. This chain joins TRBV19 and TRBJ1-2, with a weak D call TRBD1 (5 bases). Germline lookup yields CDR1 LNHDA and CDR2 SQIVND (reference sequence). The CDR3 consists of 15 residues. Trimming left V 2 bases short and J 8 bases short, with 18 bases between.

This chain links TRBV27 with TRBJ2-7, with 7 bases matching TRBD1. Trimming cost V 6 bases and J 1 base; bases outside gene matches: 3. This CDR3 spans 13 amino acids. From germline, CDR1 is MNHEY and CDR2 SMNVEV (reference sequence). The CDR3 nucleotides read TGTGCCAGCAGCCCGGGACAGTCCTACGAGCAGTACGTC. Translation: CASSPGQSYEQYV.

The rearrangement links TRBV4-1 to TRBJ1-5; D is unclear. Germline CDR1 is MGHRA and CDR2 is YSYEKL. Between the trimmed V and J ends, which lost 0 bases and 2 bases, there was a span of 11 bases. CDR3 length: 16 amino acids. The CDR3 here is CASSQDRASGNQPQHF. In nucleotides, the CDR3 is TGCGCCAGCAGCCAAGACCGCGCGTCTGGCAATCAGCCCCAGCATTTT.

J is TRBJ1-2 and V is TRBV5-1, with D possibly matching TRBD1 (6 bases). The CDR3 consists of 15 residues. V dropped 1 base and J dropped 2 bases, with 12 bases sitting between them. Germline CDR1 and CDR2: SGHRS and YFSETQ. DNA of the CDR3: TGCGCCAGCAGCTTGACCGAGGGGGGGAACTATGGCTACACCTTC. Translating it yields CASSLTEGGNYGYTF.

This chain uses TRBV7-2 with TRBJ1-2, with D perhaps TRBD1 (5 bases). V was shortened by 2 bases and J by 5 bases, with 12 bases between the two germline ends. CDR1 is SGHTA and CDR2 is FQGNSA in the germline V gene. The CDR3 consists of 14 residues. The DNA for the CDR3 is TGTGCCAGCAGCTTAACCGGGACCGGTTATGGCTACACCTTC. Translated, it gives CASSLTGTGYGYTF. The whole variable domain, filled in from reference TRBV7-2 and TRBJ1-2, reads GAGVSQSPSNKVTEKGKDVELRCDPISGHTALYWYRQSLGQGLEFLIYFQGNSAPDKSGLPSDRFSAERTGGSVSTLTIQRTQQEDSAVYLCASSLTGTGYGYTFGSGTRLTVV.

This chain's CDR3 is CASSLGTSGSYEQFF. The CDR3 DNA reads TGTGCCAGCAGCCTCGGGACTAGCGGGAGCTATGAGCAGTTCTTC. The rearrangement links TRBV9 to TRBJ2-1, with 14 bases that match TRBD2. V lost 4 bases, J lost 8 bases, and 5 bases stayed unmatched. The CDR3 totals 15 residues. CDR1 is SGDLS, CDR2 YYNGEE, per germline.

The chain employs TRBV15 and TRBJ1-6; D unclear. Germline V gene data show CDR1 as LNHNV and CDR2 as YYDKDF (reference sequence). The CDR3 is made up of 14 amino acids. Trimming stripped 5 bases from V and 7 bases from J, with 12 bases between. CDR3 DNA: TGTGCCACCAGCGGTGGACTGGGGAATTCACCCCTCCACTTT. This translates into CATSGGLGNSPLHF.

This CDR3 is CASNSEGVNSPLHF. DNA of the CDR3: TGTGCCAGCAACTCGGAGGGCGTAAATTCACCCCTCCACTTT. The chain links TRBV5-6 to TRBJ1-6; no firm D call. This CDR3 is 14 amino acids long. Germline V gene data show CDR1 as SGHDT and CDR2 as YYEEEE. V was cut by 6 bases and J by 7 bases, with 14 bases left in between. Together with reference TRBV5-6 and TRBJ1-6, the CDR3 gives the full variable domain: DAGVTQSPTHLIKTRGQQVTLRCSPKSGHDTVSWYQQALGQGPQFIFQYYEEEERQRGNFPDRFSGHQFPNYSSELNVNALLLGDSALYLCASNSEGVNSPLHFGNGTRLTVT.

V usage is TRBV5-1 and J usage is TRBJ2-7, with a weak D call TRBD2 (6 bases). The CDR3 is 14 residues long. Germline V lookup: CDR1 SGHRS, CDR2 YFSETQ. The V end was cut by 4 bases, the J end by 3 bases, with 14 bases between. CDR3 sequence reads: CASSPEGLNYEQYF. CDR3 coding DNA: TGCGCCAGCAGCCCAGAGGGACTTAACTACGAGCAGTACTTC.

The V and J genes are TRBV21-1 and TRBJ2-7. TRBV21-1 is termed a pseudogene. There are 14 residues in the CDR3. This CDR3 is CASSWNFWDGEQYV. CDR3 DNA: TGTGCCAGCAGCTGGAATTTTTGGGACGGTGAGCAGTACGTC.

V is TRBV18 and J is TRBJ2-5, with unresolved D. The V end was cut by 6 bases, the J end by 2 bases, with 10 bases between. In germline, CDR1 is KGHSH, CDR2 LQKENI. The CDR3 consists of 13 residues. The CDR3 nucleotides are TGTGCCAGCTCCCCGGACCTTCAAGAGACCCAGTACTTC. Translating gives CASSPDLQETQYF.

This chain links TRBV6-1 with TRBJ1-2; no clear D gene. This CDR3 is built from 13 residues. Between the trimmed V and J ends, which lost 2 bases and 4 bases, there was a span of 8 bases. Germline V lookup: CDR1 MNHNS, CDR2 SASEGT. The CDR3 DNA follows: TGTGCCAGCAGTGAAATAAGTACCTATGGCTACACCTTC. It encodes CASSEISTYGYTF.

The genes are TRBV11-3 and TRBJ2-1; unclear D gene. The germline gives CDR1 SGHNT, CDR2 YENEEA. The CDR3 runs to 13 residues. V shed 3 bases and J shed 5 bases, with 8 bases lying between them. CDR3 region: CASSFGGHNEQFF. The CDR3 coding sequence is TGTGCCAGCAGCTTCGGCGGCCACAATGAGCAGTTCTTC.

V gene TRBV4-1 combines with J gene TRBJ1-5; TRBD1 aligns across 11 bases. This CDR3 contains 18 residues. V lost 0 bases, J lost 7 bases, and 11 bases stayed unmatched. Per germline, CDR1 MGHRA and CDR2 YSYEKL. CDR3 in amino acids: CASSQEASGQGADQPQHF. CDR3 in DNA: TGCGCCAGCAGCCAAGAGGCTTCTGGACAGGGGGCCGACCAGCCCCAGCATTTT.

This chain joins TRBV11-2 and TRBJ2-1; D not certain. Between the trimmed V and J ends, which lost 1 base and 8 bases, there was a span of 15 bases. Germline CDR1 reads SGHAT; CDR2 reads FQNNGV. This CDR3 spans 15 amino acids. CDR3 DNA: TGTGCCAGCAGCTTAGGAACCATCCCTGTCTATGAGCAGTTCTTC. This encodes CASSLGTIPVYEQFF.